The 22 T cell receptor beta chains in this list originate from one sample, sequenced in a study of CD8 T cells in ankylosing spondylitis. TCRdb passed the 5' RACE reads through MiXCR, listing each CDR3 protein once. The sample shows 250,000 to 400,000 distinct CDR3 sequences, about 9.9% of them seen only once. Sequenced: blood, either unsorted or a sorted T cell fraction (not recorded which). The receptors shown here come from a female donor with ankylosing spondylitis or in good health (not recorded which).

In its sample, this clonotype was seen many times. The gene calls are TRBV28 and TRBJ2-3; D is perhaps TRBD2 (5 bases). The CDR3 runs to 17 residues. Per germline, CDR1 MDHEN and CDR2 SYDVKM. The V end lost 5 bases, the J end lost 2 bases, and 20 bases lay between the germline ends. CDR3 nucleotides: TGTGCCAGCAGTCCCGGAGCAGGCCGGGGAATCACAGATACGCAGTATTTT. This translates into CASSPGAGRGITDTQYF.

This clonotype was seen repeatedly, ten times or more. V and J are TRBV20-1 and TRBJ2-7, with a tentative D call TRBD2 (6 bases). V lost 4 bases to trimming and J lost 5 bases, with 12 bases between them. Germline V gives CDR1 DFQATT, CDR2 SNEGSKA (reference sequence). This CDR3 region has 12 residues. The chain's CDR3 is CSAKVGGHEQYF. The CDR3 DNA is TGCAGTGCTAAGGTGGGAGGTCACGAGCAGTACTTC.

This clonotype has at least ten counts. V and J are TRBV28 and TRBJ2-7; unclear D gene. V shed 4 bases and J shed 2 bases, with 6 bases lying between them. The germline gives CDR1 MDHEN, CDR2 SYDVKM. There are 12 residues in the CDR3. CDR3 region: CASSSRPYEQYF. The CDR3 nucleotides read TGTGCCAGCAGTTCACGACCCTACGAGCAGTACTTC.

In regard to this clonotype: Since a much larger clone is just one base distant, this may be a read error. The V call is TRBV28, the J call TRBJ1-1, with 8 bases that match TRBD1. The CDR3 has 15 amino acids. CDR1 and CDR2 from the germline V gene are MDHEN and SYDVKM. DNA of the CDR3: TGTGCCGGCAGCGATTCAGGGGGCTCAAGGACTGAAGCTTTCTTT. This encodes CAGSDSGGSRTEAFF.

In this sample, this clonotype turned up many times. This chain links TRBV5-1 with TRBJ1-6; perhaps TRBD1 as D (6 bases). Trimming left V 6 bases short and J 10 bases short, with 20 bases between. This CDR3 region has 15 residues. Germline CDR1 and CDR2: SGHRS and YFSETQ. CDR3 in amino acids: CASTPDRPTYSPLHF. DNA of the CDR3: TGCGCCAGCACTCCGGACAGACCAACTTACTCACCCCTCCACTTT.

This chain joins TRBV27 and TRBJ1-5; D not resolved. This CDR3 is 12 amino acids long. Trimming shortened V by 5 bases and J by 6 bases, and 8 bases separated the two germline ends. Germline lookup yields CDR1 MNHEY and CDR2 SMNVEV (reference sequence). The CDR3 DNA reads TGTGCCAGCAGTCAGGCCGGTCAGCCCCAGCATTTT. Translation: CASSQAGQPQHF.

This clonotype occurred many times. The chain uses TRBV12-3 or TRBV12-4 and TRBJ2-7; D possibly matches TRBD1 or TRBD2 (5 bases each). The V and J ends lost 4 bases and 1 base respectively, with 14 bases between them. The length of the CDR3 is 15 residues. The CDR3 DNA reads TGTGCCAGCAGTTATAACCGGGACGGTTCCTACGAGCAGTACTTC. It translates to CASSYNRDGSYEQYF.

This clonotype was seen only a few times. CDR3: CSARVAGQGLLSSSYNEQFF. Written as DNA, the CDR3 is TGCAGTGCTAGAGTAGCCGGACAGGGGTTACTTTCGAGCTCCTACAATGAGCAGTTCTTC. The V call is TRBV20-1, the J call TRBJ2-1, with 9 nucleotides matching TRBD1. Germline V gene lookup returns CDR1 DFQATT and CDR2 SNEGSKA (reference sequence). Losses at the gene ends were 1 base for V and 0 bases for J; bases not matched to a gene: 16. The CDR3 is 20 amino acids.

This clonotype was found a few times. The chain joins TRBV6-1 to TRBJ2-2; no clear D gene. This CDR3 spans 14 amino acids. Germline CDR1 reads MNHNS; CDR2 reads SASEGT. Trimming took 7 bases from V and 4 from J, leaving 13 bases between them. CDR3 sequence reads: CASTKPSLTGELFF. CDR3 sequence (DNA): TGTGCCAGCACAAAACCCTCCCTCACCGGGGAGCTGTTTTTT.

This clonotype has at least ten counts. The chain joins TRBV12-3 or TRBV12-4 to TRBJ2-1; the D gene is possibly TRBD2 (6 bases). Trimming removed 3 bases at V and 9 bases at J, with 12 bases between. The CDR3 length is 13 residues. The CDR3 is CASSFRGKGEQFF. The CDR3 DNA follows: TGTGCCAGCAGTTTCCGCGGGAAGGGTGAGCAGTTCTTC.

In its sample, this clonotype was seen a few times. The chain couples TRBV25-1 to TRBJ1-3; D gene unclear. The CDR3 loop spans 14 amino acids. V shed 4 bases and J shed 0 bases, with 7 bases lying between them. The V gene's germline CDR1 is MGHDK and CDR2 SYGVNS. The CDR3 coding sequence is TGTGCCAGCAGTGCTCTGGGCTCTGGAAACACCATATATTTT. It is translated as CASSALGSGNTIYF.

This clonotype was recorded at least ten times. The chain carries TRBV5-6 and TRBJ2-1, with TRBD1 matching over 7 bases. Trimming took 3 bases from V and 3 from J; bases not matched to a gene: 6. Germline CDR1 and CDR2: SGHDT and YYEEEE. The CDR3 covers 15 residues. The CDR3 sequence: CASSWGQLLYNEQFF. The DNA of the CDR3 is TGTGCCAGCAGCTGGGGACAGTTGCTCTACAATGAGCAGTTCTTC.

This clonotype was counted between two and nine times. The gene calls are TRBV28 and TRBJ2-5; perhaps TRBD1 as D (5 bases). Germline values: CDR1 MDHEN, CDR2 SYDVKM. This CDR3 comprises 15 residues. The V end lost 5 bases, the J end lost 4 bases, and 17 bases lay between the germline ends. CDR3 in amino acids: CASSQRQGRGETQYF. The CDR3 DNA is TGTGCCAGCAGTCAAAGGCAGGGTAGGGGAGAGACCCAGTACTTC.

In this sample, this clonotype turned up many times. V gene TRBV6-2 or TRBV6-3 combines with J gene TRBJ2-5; tentative D call: TRBD2 (6 bases). CDR1 is MNHEY, CDR2 SVGEGT, per germline. CDR3 size: 13 residues. Trimming removed 8 bases from V and 2 bases from J, with 12 bases in between. CDR3 sequence: CASLLSGQETQYF. The CDR3 DNA reads TGTGCCAGCCTCCTAAGCGGGCAAGAGACCCAGTACTTC.

The sample holds many counts of this clonotype. This chain joins TRBV5-1 and TRBJ1-2; D possibly corresponds to TRBD1 (6 bases). V was cut by 2 bases and J by 5 bases, with 10 bases left in between. The CDR3 contains 13 residues. Per the germline V gene, CDR1 is SGHRS and CDR2 is YFSETQ. CDR3: CASSFDRSYGYTF. CDR3 DNA sequence: TGCGCCAGCAGCTTCGACAGGTCTTATGGCTACACCTTC.

This clonotype has ten or more counts. J is TRBJ2-7 and V is TRBV7-2; the match to TRBD1 covers 7 bases. There are 16 residues in the CDR3. With 5 bases clipped from V and 0 bases from J, the junction kept 10 bases outside the gene matches. CDR1 SGHTA and CDR2 FQGNSA come from the germline V gene. CDR3 bases: TGTGCCAGCAGCCTATGGACAGGACCTTCCTCCTACGAGCAGTACTTC. Translation: CASSLWTGPSSYEQYF.

This clonotype was seen many times. J is TRBJ2-7 and V is TRBV5-4; D call uncertain. Germline lookup yields CDR1 SGHNT and CDR2 YYREEE (reference sequence). The length of the CDR3 is 15 residues. Trimming cost V 0 bases and J 0 bases, with 10 bases left between them. The CDR3, as DNA: TGTGCCAGCAGCTTGGGGGCAGAAAGCTCCTACGAGCAGTACTTC. This translates into CASSLGAESSYEQYF.

This clonotype was seen repeatedly, ten times or more. CDR3 nucleotides: TGTGCCATCAGTGAGCCGGACAGGGGGACGGAGACCCAGTACTTC. Translation: CAISEPDRGTETQYF. The chain is built from TRBV10-3 and TRBJ2-5; 10 bases align to TRBD1. Germline lookup yields CDR1 ENHRY and CDR2 SYGVKD. The junction had 5 bases not matched to a gene; V was cut back by 2 bases and J by 5 bases. The CDR3 runs 15 residues.

This clonotype was recorded only once. J is TRBJ2-1 and V is TRBV20-1; D is perhaps TRBD1 or TRBD2 (5 bases each). This CDR3 spans 17 amino acids. From germline, CDR1 is DFQATT and CDR2 SNEGSKA (reference sequence). The germline V and J ends were trimmed by 0 bases and 0 bases, with 15 bases remaining between them. The CDR3 DNA sequence: TGCAGTGCTAGAGATTCTTTGGGGGTAGCCTCCTACAATGAGCAGTTCTTC. This gives the protein CSARDSLGVASYNEQFF.

The gene calls are TRBV5-1 and TRBJ2-7; 9 positions match TRBD1. The germline gives CDR1 SGHRS, CDR2 YFSETQ. J was trimmed by 6 bases and V by 2 bases; bases with no gene match: 6. CDR3 length equals 14 residues. DNA for the CDR3: TGCGCCAGCAGCTTCCGGGACAGGGCTCGCGAGCAGTACTTC. It is translated as CASSFRDRAREQYF. The full variable domain, completed using reference TRBV5-1 and TRBJ2-7, is KAGVTQTPRYLIKTRGQQVTLSCSPISGHRSVSWYQQTPGQGLQFLFEYFSETQRNKGNFPGRFSGRQFSNSRSEMNVSTLELGDSALYLCASSFRDRAREQYFGPGTRLTVT.

V gene TRBV6-5 combines with J gene TRBJ2-7; D may be TRBD1 (6 bases). V gave up 0 bases and J gave up 3 bases, with 9 bases separating them. Per the germline V gene, CDR1 is MNHEY and CDR2 is SVGAGI. CDR3 length: 14 residues. The CDR3 reads CASSYSLGGYEQYF. CDR3 nucleotide sequence: TGTGCCAGCAGTTACTCGTTAGGGGGCTACGAGCAGTACTTC.

There are a few counts of this clonotype. The CDR3 DNA reads TGTGCCAGCAGCTCCAAGGGACAGGGCGGAGAAAAACTGTTTTTT. Encoded protein: CASSSKGQGGEKLFF. The gene calls are TRBV7-8 and TRBJ1-4, with 9 bases fitting TRBD1. There are 15 residues in the CDR3. CDR1 and CDR2 (germline): SGHVS, FQNEAQ. With V trimmed by 4 bases and J by 8 bases, 8 bases remained unmatched.